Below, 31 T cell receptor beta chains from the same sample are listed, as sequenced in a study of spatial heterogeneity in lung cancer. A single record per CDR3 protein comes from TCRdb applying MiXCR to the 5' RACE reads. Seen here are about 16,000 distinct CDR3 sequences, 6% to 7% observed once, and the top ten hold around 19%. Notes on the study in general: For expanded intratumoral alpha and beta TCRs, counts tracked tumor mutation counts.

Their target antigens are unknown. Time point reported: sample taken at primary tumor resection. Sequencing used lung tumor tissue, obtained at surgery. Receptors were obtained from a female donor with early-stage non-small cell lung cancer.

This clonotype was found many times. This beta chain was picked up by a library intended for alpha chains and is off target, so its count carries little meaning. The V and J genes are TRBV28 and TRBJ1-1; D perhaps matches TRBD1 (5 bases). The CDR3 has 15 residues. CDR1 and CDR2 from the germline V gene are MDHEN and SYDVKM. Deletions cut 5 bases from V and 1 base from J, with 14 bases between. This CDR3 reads CASSPRTFENTEAFF. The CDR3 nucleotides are TGTGCCAGCAGTCCACGGACATTTGAGAACACTGAAGCTTTCTTT.

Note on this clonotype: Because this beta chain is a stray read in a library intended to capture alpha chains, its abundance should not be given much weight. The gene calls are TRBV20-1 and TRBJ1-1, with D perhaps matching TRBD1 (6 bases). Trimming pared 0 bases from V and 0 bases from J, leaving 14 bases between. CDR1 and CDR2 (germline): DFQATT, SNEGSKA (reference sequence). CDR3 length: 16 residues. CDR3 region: CSARDFREGVNTEAFF. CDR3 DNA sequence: TGCAGTGCTAGAGACTTCAGGGAGGGGGTGAACACTGAAGCTTTCTTT.

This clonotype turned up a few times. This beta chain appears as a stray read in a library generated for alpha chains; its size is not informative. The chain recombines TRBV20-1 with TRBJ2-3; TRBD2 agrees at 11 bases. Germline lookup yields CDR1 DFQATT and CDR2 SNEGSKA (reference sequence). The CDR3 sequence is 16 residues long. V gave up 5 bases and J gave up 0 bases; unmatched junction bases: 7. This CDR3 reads CSASVLAGGSTDTQYF. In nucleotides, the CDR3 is TGCAGTGCTTCAGTGCTAGCGGGGGGCAGCACAGATACGCAGTATTTT.

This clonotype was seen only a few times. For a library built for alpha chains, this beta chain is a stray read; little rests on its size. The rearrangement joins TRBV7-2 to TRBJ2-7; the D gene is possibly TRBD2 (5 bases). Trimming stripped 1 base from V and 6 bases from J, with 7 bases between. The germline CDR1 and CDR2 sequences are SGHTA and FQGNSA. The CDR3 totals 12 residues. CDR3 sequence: CASSLVGLEQYF. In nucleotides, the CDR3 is TGTGCCAGCAGCTTAGTCGGACTCGAGCAGTACTTC.

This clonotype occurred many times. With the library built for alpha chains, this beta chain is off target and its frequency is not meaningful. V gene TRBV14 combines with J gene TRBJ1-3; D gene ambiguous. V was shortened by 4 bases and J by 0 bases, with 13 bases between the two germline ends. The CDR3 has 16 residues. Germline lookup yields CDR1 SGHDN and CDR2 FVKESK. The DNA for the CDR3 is TGTGCCAGCAGCCCTTTTGACTCTGCCTCTGGAAACACCATATATTTT. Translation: CASSPFDSASGNTIYF.

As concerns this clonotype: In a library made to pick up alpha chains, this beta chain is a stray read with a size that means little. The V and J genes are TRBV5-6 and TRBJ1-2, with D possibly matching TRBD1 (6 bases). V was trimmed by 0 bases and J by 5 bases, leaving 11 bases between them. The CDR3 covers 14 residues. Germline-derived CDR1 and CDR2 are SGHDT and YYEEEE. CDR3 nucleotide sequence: TGTGCCAGCAGCTTGGACGGTAGGGGGTATGGCTACACCTTC. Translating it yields CASSLDGRGYGYTF.

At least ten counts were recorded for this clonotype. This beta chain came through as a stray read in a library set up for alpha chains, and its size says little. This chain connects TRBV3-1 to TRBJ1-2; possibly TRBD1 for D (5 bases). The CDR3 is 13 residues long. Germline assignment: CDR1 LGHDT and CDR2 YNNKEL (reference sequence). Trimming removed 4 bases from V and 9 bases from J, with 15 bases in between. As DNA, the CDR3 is TGTGCCAGCAGCCTACAAATAGGGGATAGCTACACCTTC. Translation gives CASSLQIGDSYTF.

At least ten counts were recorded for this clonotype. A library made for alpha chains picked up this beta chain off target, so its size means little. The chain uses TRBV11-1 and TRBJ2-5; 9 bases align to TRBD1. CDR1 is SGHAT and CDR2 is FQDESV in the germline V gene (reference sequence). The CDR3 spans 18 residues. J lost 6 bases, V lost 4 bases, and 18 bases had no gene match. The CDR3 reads CASSSRFSGTGRGKTQYF. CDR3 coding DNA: TGTGCCAGCAGCTCAAGATTTTCCGGGACAGGGCGTGGAAAGACCCAGTACTTC.

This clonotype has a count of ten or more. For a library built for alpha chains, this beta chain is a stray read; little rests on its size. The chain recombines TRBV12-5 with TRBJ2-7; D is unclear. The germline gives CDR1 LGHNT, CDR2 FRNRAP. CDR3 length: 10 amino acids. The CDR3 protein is CAVDFYEQYF. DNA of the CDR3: TGTGCCGTTGACTTCTACGAGCAGTACTTC.

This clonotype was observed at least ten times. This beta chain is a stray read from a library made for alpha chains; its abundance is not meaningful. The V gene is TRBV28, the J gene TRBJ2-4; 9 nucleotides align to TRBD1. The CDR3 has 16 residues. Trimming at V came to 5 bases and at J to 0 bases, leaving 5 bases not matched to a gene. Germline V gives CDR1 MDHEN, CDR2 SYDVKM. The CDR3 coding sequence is TGTGCCAGCAGTCTGGACAGGGGTCGAGCCAAAAACATTCAGTACTTC. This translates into CASSLDRGRAKNIQYF.

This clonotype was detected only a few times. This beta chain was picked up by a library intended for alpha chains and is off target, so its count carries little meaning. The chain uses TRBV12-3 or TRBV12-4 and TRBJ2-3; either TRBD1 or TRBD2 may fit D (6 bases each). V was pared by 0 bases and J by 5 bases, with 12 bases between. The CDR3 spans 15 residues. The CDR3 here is CASSLAGAGQDTQYF. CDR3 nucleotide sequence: TGTGCCAGCAGTTTAGCGGGGGCGGGGCAAGATACGCAGTATTTT.

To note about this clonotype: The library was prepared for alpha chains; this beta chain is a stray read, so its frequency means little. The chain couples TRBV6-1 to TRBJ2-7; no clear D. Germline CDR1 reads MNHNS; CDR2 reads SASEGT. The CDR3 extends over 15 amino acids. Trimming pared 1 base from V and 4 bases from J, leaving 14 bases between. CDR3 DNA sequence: TGTGCCAGCAGTGAAGGGGCATTTGATCCGTACGAGCAGTACTTC. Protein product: CASSEGAFDPYEQYF.

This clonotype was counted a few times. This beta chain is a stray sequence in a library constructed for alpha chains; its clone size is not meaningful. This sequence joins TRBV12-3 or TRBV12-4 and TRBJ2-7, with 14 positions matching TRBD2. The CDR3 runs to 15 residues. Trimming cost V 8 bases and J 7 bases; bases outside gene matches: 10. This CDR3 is CASRSGTSGGREQYF. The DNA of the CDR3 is TGTGCCAGCCGATCTGGGACTAGCGGGGGAAGGGAGCAGTACTTC.

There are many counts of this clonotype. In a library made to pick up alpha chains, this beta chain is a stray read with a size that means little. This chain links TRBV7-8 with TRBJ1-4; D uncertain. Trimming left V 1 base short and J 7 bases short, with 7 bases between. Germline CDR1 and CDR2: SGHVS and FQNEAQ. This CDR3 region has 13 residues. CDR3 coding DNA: TGTGCCAGCAGCTTAGTAGGTCGTGAAAAACTGTTTTTT. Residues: CASSLVGREKLFF.

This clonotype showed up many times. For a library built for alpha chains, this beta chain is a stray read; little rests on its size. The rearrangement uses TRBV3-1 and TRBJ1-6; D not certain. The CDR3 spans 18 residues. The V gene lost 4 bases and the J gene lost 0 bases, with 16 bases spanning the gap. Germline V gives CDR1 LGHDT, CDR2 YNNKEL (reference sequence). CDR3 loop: CASSRKALPSSYNSPLHF. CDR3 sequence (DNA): TGTGCCAGCAGCCGAAAGGCCCTTCCGAGCTCCTATAATTCACCCCTCCACTTT.

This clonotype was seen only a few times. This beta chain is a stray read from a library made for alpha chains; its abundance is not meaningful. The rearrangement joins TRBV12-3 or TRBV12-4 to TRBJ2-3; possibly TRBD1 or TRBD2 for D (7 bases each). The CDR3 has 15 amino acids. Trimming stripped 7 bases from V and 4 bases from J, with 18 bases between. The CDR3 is CASTPGEGASDTQYF. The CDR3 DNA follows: TGTGCCAGCACCCCAGGGGAGGGGGCATCAGATACGCAGTATTTT.

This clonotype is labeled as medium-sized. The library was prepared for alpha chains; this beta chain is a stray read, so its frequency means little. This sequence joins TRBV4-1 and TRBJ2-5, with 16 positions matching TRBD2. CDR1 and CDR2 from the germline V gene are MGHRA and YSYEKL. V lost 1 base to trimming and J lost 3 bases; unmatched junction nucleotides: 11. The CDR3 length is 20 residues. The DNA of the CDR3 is TGCGCCAGCAGCCAAGTAAAGGCCGGGACTAGCGGGGGGGCCGAAGAGACCCAGTACTTC. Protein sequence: CASSQVKAGTSGGAEETQYF.

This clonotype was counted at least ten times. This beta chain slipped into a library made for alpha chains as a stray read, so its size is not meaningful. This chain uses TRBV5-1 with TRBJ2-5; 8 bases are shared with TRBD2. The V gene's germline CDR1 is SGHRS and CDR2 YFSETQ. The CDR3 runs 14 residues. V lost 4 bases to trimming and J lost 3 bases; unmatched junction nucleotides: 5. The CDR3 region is CASSPGGAEETQYF. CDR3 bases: TGCGCCAGCAGCCCCGGGGGGGCTGAAGAGACCCAGTACTTC.

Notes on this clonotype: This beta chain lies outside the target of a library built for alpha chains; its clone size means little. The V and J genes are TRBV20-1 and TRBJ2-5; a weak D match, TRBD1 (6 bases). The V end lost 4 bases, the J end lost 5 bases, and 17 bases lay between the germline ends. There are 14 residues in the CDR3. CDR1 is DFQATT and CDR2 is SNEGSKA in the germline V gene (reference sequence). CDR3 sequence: CSANQPTGFETQYF. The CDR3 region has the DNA TGCAGTGCTAACCAGCCCACAGGGTTTGAGACCCAGTACTTC.

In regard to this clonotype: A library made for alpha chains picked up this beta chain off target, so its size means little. The CDR3 loop is CASSSPRGALGYGYTF. The CDR3 DNA follows: TGTGCCAGCAGTTCCCCTAGGGGGGCGCTGGGCTATGGCTACACCTTC. The J gene is TRBJ1-2, the V gene TRBV28; D is possibly TRBD1 (6 bases). The germline V gene encodes CDR1 MDHEN and CDR2 SYDVKM. V was trimmed by 4 bases and J by 4 bases, leaving 19 bases between them. The CDR3 consists of 16 residues.

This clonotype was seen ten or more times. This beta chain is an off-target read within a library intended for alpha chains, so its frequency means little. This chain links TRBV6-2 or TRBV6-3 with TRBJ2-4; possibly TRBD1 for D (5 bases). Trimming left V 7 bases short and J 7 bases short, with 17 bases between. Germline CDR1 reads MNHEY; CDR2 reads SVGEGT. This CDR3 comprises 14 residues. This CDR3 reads CASTPDIAGNIQYF. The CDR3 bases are TGTGCCAGCACCCCGGACATAGCCGGGAACATTCAGTACTTC.

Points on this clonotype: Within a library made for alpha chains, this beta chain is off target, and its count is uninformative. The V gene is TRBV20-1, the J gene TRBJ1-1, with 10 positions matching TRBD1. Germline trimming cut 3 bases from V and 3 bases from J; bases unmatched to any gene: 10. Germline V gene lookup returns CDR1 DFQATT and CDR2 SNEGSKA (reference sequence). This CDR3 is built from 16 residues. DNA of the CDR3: TGCAGTGCTAGTCCTGCGCCGGGACAGGGGTACACTGAAGCTTTCTTT. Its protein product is CSASPAPGQGYTEAFF.

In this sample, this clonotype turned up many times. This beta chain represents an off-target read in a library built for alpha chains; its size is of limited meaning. CDR3 amino acids: CASSILRQGNTF. The CDR3 coding sequence is TGTGCCAGCAGTATCCTGCGACAGGGGAACACCTTC. The chain links TRBV12-3 or TRBV12-4 to TRBJ1-2; TRBD1 agrees at 8 bases. After removal of 5 bases from V and 12 bases from J, the junction contained 8 bases not matched to a gene. The CDR3 consists of 12 residues.

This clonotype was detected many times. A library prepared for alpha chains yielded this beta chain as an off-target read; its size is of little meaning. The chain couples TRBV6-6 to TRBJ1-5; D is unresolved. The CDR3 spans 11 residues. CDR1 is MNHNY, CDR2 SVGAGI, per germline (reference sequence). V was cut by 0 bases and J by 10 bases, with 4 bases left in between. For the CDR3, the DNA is TGTGCCAGCAGTTACTCCGGTCCCCAGCATTTT. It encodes CASSYSGPQHF.

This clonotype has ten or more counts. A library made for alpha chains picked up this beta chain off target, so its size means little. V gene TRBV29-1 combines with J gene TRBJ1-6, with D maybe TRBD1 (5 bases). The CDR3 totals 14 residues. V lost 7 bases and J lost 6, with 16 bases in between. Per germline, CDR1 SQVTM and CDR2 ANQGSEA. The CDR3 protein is CSAVTGGLNSPLHF. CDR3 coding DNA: TGCAGCGCGGTCACAGGTGGCCTTAATTCACCCCTCCACTTT. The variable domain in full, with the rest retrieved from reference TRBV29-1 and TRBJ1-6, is SAVISQKPSRDICQRGTSLTIQCQVDSQVTMMFWYRQQPGQSLTLIATANQGSEATYESGFVIDKFPISRPNLTFSTLTVSNMSPEDSSIYLCSAVTGGLNSPLHFGNGTRLTVT.

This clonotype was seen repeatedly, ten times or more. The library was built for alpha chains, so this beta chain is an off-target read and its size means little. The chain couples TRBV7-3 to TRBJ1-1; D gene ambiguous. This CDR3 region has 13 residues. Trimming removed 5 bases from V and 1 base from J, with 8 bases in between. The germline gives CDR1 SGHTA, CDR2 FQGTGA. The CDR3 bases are TGTGCCAGCAGCGAGTCCCAGAACACTGAAGCTTTCTTT. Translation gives CASSESQNTEAFF.

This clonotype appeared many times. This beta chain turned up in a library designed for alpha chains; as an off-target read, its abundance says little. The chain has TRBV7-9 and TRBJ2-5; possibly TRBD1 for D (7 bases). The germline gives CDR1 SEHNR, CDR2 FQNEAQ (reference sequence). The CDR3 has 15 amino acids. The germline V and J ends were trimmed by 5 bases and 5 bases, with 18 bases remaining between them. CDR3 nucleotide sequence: TGTGCCAGCAGCACTAGCCGGACAGGCGGGGAGACCCAGTACTTC. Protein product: CASSTSRTGGETQYF.

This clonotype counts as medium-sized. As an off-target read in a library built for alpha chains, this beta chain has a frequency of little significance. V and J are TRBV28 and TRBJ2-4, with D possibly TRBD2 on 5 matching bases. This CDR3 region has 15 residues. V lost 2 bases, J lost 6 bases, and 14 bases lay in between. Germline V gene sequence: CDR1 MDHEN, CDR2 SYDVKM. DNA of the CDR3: TGTGCCAGCAGTTTAGGAGGTAATATGGGAAACATTCAGTACTTC. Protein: CASSLGGNMGNIQYF.

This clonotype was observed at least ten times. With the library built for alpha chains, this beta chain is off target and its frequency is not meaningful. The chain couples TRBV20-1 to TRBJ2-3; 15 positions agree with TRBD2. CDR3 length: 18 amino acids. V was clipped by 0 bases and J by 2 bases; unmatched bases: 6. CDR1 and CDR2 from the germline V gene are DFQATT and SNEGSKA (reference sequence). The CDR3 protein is CSARDPGLAGGSTDTQYF. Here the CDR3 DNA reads TGCAGTGCTAGAGACCCGGGACTAGCGGGGGGATCCACAGATACGCAGTATTTT.

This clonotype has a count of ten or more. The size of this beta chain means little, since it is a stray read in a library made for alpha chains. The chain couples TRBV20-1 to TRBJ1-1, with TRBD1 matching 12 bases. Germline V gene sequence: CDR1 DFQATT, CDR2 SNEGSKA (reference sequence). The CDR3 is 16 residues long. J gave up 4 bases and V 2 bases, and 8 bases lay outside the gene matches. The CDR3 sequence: CSARFGTGGAGTEAFF. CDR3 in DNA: TGCAGTGCTAGATTTGGGACAGGGGGCGCAGGCACTGAAGCTTTCTTT.

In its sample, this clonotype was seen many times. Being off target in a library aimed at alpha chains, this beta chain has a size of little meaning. CDR3 nucleotide sequence: TGTGCCAGCAGCGTAGGGGGGGCCAGGGCAGATACGCAGTATTTT. Its protein product is CASSVGGARADTQYF. This chain connects TRBV9 to TRBJ2-3; D tentatively reads TRBD1 or TRBD2 (6 bases each). The ends were cut back, 0 bases at V and 4 bases at J, with 12 bases in the middle. CDR1 is SGDLS and CDR2 is YYNGEE in the germline V gene. This CDR3 is 15 amino acids long.